This T cell receptor (beta chain) was recovered during a study of blood T cell repertoires in COVID-19. It was within 2 weeks before study entry that exposed participants met a COVID-19 case. Libraries were prepared by immunoSEQ multiplex PCR; TCRdb keeps only in-frame clonotypes and omits some of them. Here the sample spans roughly 180,000 clones, over 70% being singletons. The germline V gene has CDR1 ENHRY and CDR2 SYGVKD. The CDR3 is 12 amino acids. V was cut by 6 bases and J by 7 bases, with 7 bases left in between. This TCR came from a man aged 55 to 70 who had been exposed to COVID-19. The rearrangement joins TRBV10-3 to TRBJ1-6; D remains ambiguous. The sequencing input was PBMCs or T cells enriched from blood (not recorded which). The CDR3 loop reads CAIRKENSPLHF. Written as DNA, the CDR3 is TGTGCCATCAGAAAAGAGAATTCACCCCTCCACTTT.